The rows below give T cell receptor beta chains drawn from one sample of a study of CD8+ T cells in alopecia areata. Profiled with immunoSEQ multiplex PCR; TCRdb holds only in-frame clones, not every one. The repertoire holds about 200,000 clones, with 35% to 40% as singletons. This material consisted of CD4+ T cells sorted from blood, taken at approximately week 30, from a patient treated with tofacitinib. The receptors shown here come from a human donor with alopecia areata. Each CDR3 is given with its conserved first and last residue. Each record gives: clone size, V gene, J gene, D gene, CDR3 DNA, CDR3 protein. The D gene is left open where the match is weak. Some rows have no size entry. The others give once, few or many, or a class for an expanded clone.

few	TRBV4-1	TRBJ1-3	NA	TGCGCCAGCAGCTACCCGAGCAGGACCCTCTCTGGAAACACCATATATTTT	CASSYPSRTLSGNTIYF
few	TRBV11-1	TRBJ2-2	NA	TGTGCCAGCAGTCGATGGGAAGCCACCGGGGAGCTGTTTTTT	CASSRWEATGELFF
few	TRBV4-2	TRBJ2-7	TRBD2	TGTGCCAGCAGCCAAGATATTAGGACTAGCGGGGGTTACGAGCAGTACTTC	CASSQDIRTSGGYEQYF
NA	TRBV5-1	TRBJ2-3	TRBD1	TGCGCCAGCAGCTTGACCGACAGGGGACGGATGAACACAGATACGCAGTATTTT	CASSLTDRGRMNTDTQYF
NA	TRBV30	TRBJ1-2	NA	TGTGCCTGGAGTTATGGACCCCTTCGAGACCATGGCTACACCTTC	CAWSYGPLRDHGYTF
NA	TRBV30	TRBJ1-5	NA	TGTGCCTGGAGTGTAAGCAGCCAGCCCCAGCATTTT	CAWSVSSQPQHF
NA	TRBV13	TRBJ2-7	NA	TGTGCCAGCAGCTTAAAGGTGGCGACCTACGAGCAGTACTTC	CASSLKVATYEQYF
few	TRBV7-6	TRBJ1-1	TRBD1	TGTGCCAGCAGTACAGGGGGTAGGGCTTTCTTT	CASSTGGRAFF
NA	TRBV2	TRBJ2-7	NA	TGTGCCAGCAGTGTCACGACAGCCTACGAGCAGTACTTC	CASSVTTAYEQYF
NA	TRBV5-4	TRBJ2-1	NA	TGTGCCAGCAGCCAATCAGGGTTTGGATACAATGAGCAGTTCTTC	CASSQSGFGYNEQFF
NA	TRBV6-5	TRBJ2-4	NA	TGTGCCAGCAGTAGGTCGCTAGCCAAAAACATTCAGTACTTC	CASSRSLAKNIQYF
few	TRBV2	TRBJ2-7	TRBD1	TGTGCCAGCATGGGACAGGGGGCCGTCGAGCAGTACTTC	CASMGQGAVEQYF
NA	TRBV4-2	TRBJ2-1	TRBD2	TGTGCCAGCAGCCAGACTAGCGGGAGAGGGAGGAATGAGCAGTTCTTC	CASSQTSGRGRNEQFF
NA	TRBV9	TRBJ1-2	NA	TGTGCCAGCAGCGTAACCGCCCTTGGGACTGGCTACACCTTC	CASSVTALGTGYTF
few	TRBV5-1	TRBJ2-5	NA	TGCGCCAGCAGCTTGGCCGTCGGGACACTCCAAGAGACCCAGTACTTC	CASSLAVGTLQETQYF
NA	TRBV9	TRBJ2-6	TRBD1	TGTGCCAGCAGCGTCGACAGGGGTCACTCTGGGGCCAACGTCCTGACTTTC	CASSVDRGHSGANVLTF